The next 5 T cell receptor beta chains were all read from a single sample in a study of Ad26.COV2.S vaccination and SARS-CoV-2 variants. Here immunoSEQ multiplex PCR was the method, and the copy in TCRdb shows in-frame clones only, minus some. The table records 350,000 to 450,000 clones, more than 75% of them present only once. Indicated treatment: some 20 received Ad26.COV2.S at low or high dose, single or two shots; 5 received placebo; per-sample allocation not given. Samples were taken on day 63 after the first vaccine or placebo injection. The sample in question was peripheral blood, obtained in a trial of Ad26.COV2.S vaccine versus placebo. These receptors all stem from a person between 18 and 65 years old who received the Ad26.COV2.S COVID-19 vaccine or a placebo.

The chain is built from TRBV27 and TRBJ2-1; TRBD2 matches 8 bases. Germline values: CDR1 MNHEY, CDR2 SMNVEV (reference sequence). This CDR3 has 14 amino acids. The trim removed 8 bases at V and 0 bases at J, leaving 3 bases unmatched. The CDR3 DNA follows: TGTGCCAGCGCCAGCGGGGGCTCCTACAATGAGCAGTTCTTC. The encoded protein is CASASGGSYNEQFF.

Remarks on this clone: This same CDR3 is encoded by further DNA sequences in the sample. The rearrangement joins TRBV9 to TRBJ2-7; 11 bases agree with TRBD1. J lost 9 bases, V lost 4 bases, and 6 bases had no gene match. CDR3 length: 13 amino acids. Germline V CDR1 and CDR2: SGDLS, YYNGEE. The CDR3 DNA is TGTGCCAGCAGCCCGGGACAGGGGGTTGGGCAGTACTTC. Protein sequence: CASSPGQGVGQYF. The variable domain in full, with the rest retrieved from reference TRBV9 and TRBJ2-7, is DSGVTQTPKHLITATGQRVTLRCSPRSGDLSVYWYQQSLDQGLQFLIQYYNGEERAKGNILERFSAQQFPDLHSELNLSSLELGDSALYFCASSPGQGVGQYFGPGTRLTVT.

The sample holds one count of this clone. The chain couples TRBV2 to TRBJ2-2; either TRBD1 or TRBD2 may fit D (5 bases each). The CDR3 sequence is 17 residues long. V lost 6 bases, J lost 4 bases, and 21 bases lay in between. Germline V gives CDR1 SNHLY, CDR2 FYNNEI. The CDR3 nucleotides are TGTGCCAGCAGGACCCGAGGGACCGCAGTCCGCACCGGGGAGCTGTTTTTT. Translating gives CASRTRGTAVRTGELFF. Full variable domain (remainder filled in from reference TRBV2 and TRBJ2-2): EPEVTQTPSHQVTQMGQEVILRCVPISNHLYFYWYRQILGQKVEFLVSFYNNEISEKSEIFDDQFSVERPDGSNFTLKIRSTKLEDSAMYFCASRTRGTAVRTGELFFGEGSRLTVL.

CDR3 in amino acids: CASSPTVNYGYTF. DNA of the CDR3: TGCGCCAGCAGCCCAACAGTGAACTATGGCTACACCTTC. This rearrangement joins TRBV4-3 to TRBJ1-2; the D is unclear. Looked up from germline, CDR1 is LGHNA and CDR2 is YSLEER. This CDR3 comprises 13 residues. V gave up 4 bases and J gave up 2 bases, with 8 bases separating them.

V gene TRBV4-2 combines with J gene TRBJ1-5; unclear D gene. This CDR3 has 15 residues. With 6 bases removed from V and 3 bases from J, the gap between germline ends came to 15 bases. Germline V lookup: CDR1 LGHNA, CDR2 YNFKEQ. The CDR3 loop is CASRAEVFSNQPQHF. CDR3 sequence (DNA): TGTGCCAGCAGGGCCGAGGTGTTTTCCAATCAGCCCCAGCATTTT.